What follows are 2 T cell receptor beta chains derived from one specimen sequenced in a study of graft-versus-host responses after intestinal transplantation. Profiling relied on immunoSEQ multiplex PCR, and the TCRdb table lists in-frame clones only, not all of them. This sample has approximately 10,000 clones, with approximately 26% found just once. CFSE-labeled responder cells (approximately 200,000) were plated with approximately 200,000 irradiated, violet-dye-labeled stimulator cells. Here the sequenced sample was alloreactive CD8+ T cells from a mixed lymphocyte reaction culture, taken before transplantation. The sample's subset: CFSE-low proliferating T cells sorted from approximately six-day pre-transplant mixed lymphocyte reaction (GvH or HvG direction). All receptors derive from a human patient who was an organ donor for intestinal transplantation.

This clone has a handful of counts. V gene TRBV13 combines with J gene TRBJ2-7; the D is unclear. The CDR3 is 12 residues long. Trimming shortened V by 1 base and J by 2 bases, and 3 bases separated the two germline ends. Looked up from germline, CDR1 is PRHDT and CDR2 is FYEKMQ (reference sequence). The CDR3 protein is CASSLEAYEQYF. The CDR3 bases are TGTGCCAGCAGCTTAGAAGCCTACGAGCAGTACTTC.

The J gene is TRBJ2-7, the V gene TRBV5-1; TRBD2 aligns across 10 bases. This CDR3 has 16 residues. The germline gives CDR1 SGHRS, CDR2 YFSETQ. J was trimmed by 2 bases and V by 0 bases; bases with no gene match: 5. CDR3 DNA sequence: TGCGCCAGCAGCTTGGCGACTAGCGGGCAACCCTACGAGCAGTACTTC. Encoded protein: CASSLATSGQPYEQYF.